The 21 T cell receptor beta chains reported below all come from one sample, sequenced in a study of CD8+ T cells in alopecia areata. cDNA prepared by RNA extraction and subsequent reverse transcription served as the template for sequencing. Only in-frame clones appear in the TCRdb table, and some are missing; sequencing was by immunoSEQ multiplex PCR. The table records 50,000 to 70,000 clones, around 40% of them present only once. The source material was NKG2D-low CD8+ T cells sorted from blood. The receptors come from a human donor with alopecia areata.

The chain carries TRBV2 and TRBJ2-1; 13 bases align to TRBD2. The CDR3 sequence is 17 residues long. The V gene's germline CDR1 is SNHLY and CDR2 FYNNEI. With 7 bases clipped from V and 4 bases from J, the junction kept 10 bases outside the gene matches. This chain's CDR3 is CASTGLAGPKQYNEQFF. DNA of the CDR3: TGTGCCAGCACGGGACTAGCGGGACCGAAACAATACAATGAGCAGTTCTTC.

The chain links TRBV29-1 to TRBJ1-2; no clear D. Germline V gene sequence: CDR1 SQVTM, CDR2 ANQGSEA. The V gene lost 6 bases and the J gene lost 3 bases, with 17 bases spanning the gap. The CDR3 is 14 residues long. In DNA, the CDR3 is TGCAGCGTCCCTGACTCCCCAAAGCACTATGGCTACACCTTC. This sequence encodes CSVPDSPKHYGYTF.

This clone turned up a few times. The chain links TRBV29-1 to TRBJ2-6; TRBD1 agrees at 7 bases. J was trimmed by 0 bases and V by 7 bases; bases with no gene match: 6. CDR1 is SQVTM, CDR2 ANQGSEA, per germline. The length of the CDR3 is 15 residues. The CDR3 region is CSASDRVSGANVLTF. CDR3 DNA: TGCAGCGCTTCTGACAGGGTCTCTGGGGCCAACGTCCTGACTTTC.

The V and J genes are TRBV23-1 and TRBJ2-5; no clear D. TRBV23-1 has ORF status, its function being uncertain. The CDR3 is 14 amino acids. Between the trimmed V and J ends, which lost 0 bases and 7 bases, there was a span of 12 bases. Written as DNA, the CDR3 is TGCGCCAGCAGTCAATCTTCGGGTATCGGGACCCAGTACTTC. It specifies CASSQSSGIGTQYF.

The J gene is TRBJ2-7, the V gene TRBV28; 10 nucleotides match TRBD1. Per germline, CDR1 MDHEN and CDR2 SYDVKM. V was clipped by 7 bases and J by 2 bases; unmatched bases: 5. The CDR3 totals 14 residues. This chain's CDR3 is CASTIDRGPYEQYF. The CDR3 bases are TGTGCCAGCACTATTGACAGGGGGCCCTACGAGCAGTACTTC.

The gene calls are TRBV13 and TRBJ2-3; D might be TRBD1 (6 bases). Looked up from germline, CDR1 is PRHDT and CDR2 is FYEKMQ (reference sequence). V lost 5 bases and J 5 bases, leaving 14 bases between the germline ends. The CDR3 totals 14 residues. CDR3 in amino acids: CASSTGTLGDTQYF. The CDR3 DNA reads as TGTGCCAGCAGCACCGGGACACTTGGAGATACGCAGTATTTT. Drawing the rest from reference TRBV13 and TRBJ2-3, the complete variable domain is AAGVIQSPRHLIKEKRETATLKCYPIPRHDTVYWYQQGPGQDPQFLISFYEKMQSDKGSIPDRFSAQQFSDYHSELNMSSLELGDSALYFCASSTGTLGDTQYFGPGTRLTVL.

This clone was observed a few times. The chain has TRBV29-1 and TRBJ2-3; TRBD2 matches 11 bases. This CDR3 is built from 13 residues. CDR1 SQVTM and CDR2 ANQGSEA come from the germline V gene. The junction had 3 bases not matched to a gene; V was cut back by 6 bases and J by 4 bases. This CDR3 reads CSVLGLAADTQYF. The CDR3 DNA sequence: TGCAGCGTCTTGGGACTAGCGGCAGATACGCAGTATTTT.

The chain couples TRBV19 to TRBJ2-7, with 12 bases aligning to TRBD2. V dropped 6 bases and J dropped 4; count of bases not matched to a gene: 4. This CDR3 region has 14 residues. Germline V gene data show CDR1 as LNHDA and CDR2 as SQIVND (reference sequence). The CDR3 DNA sequence: TGTGCCAGTAGGGAGACTAGCGGGAGTTACGAGCAGTACTTC. Its protein is CASRETSGSYEQYF.

The chain uses TRBV5-1 and TRBJ2-7; TRBD1 matches 10 bases. Germline values: CDR1 SGHRS, CDR2 YFSETQ. The junction had 5 bases not matched to a gene; V was cut back by 4 bases and J by 4 bases. This CDR3 is 14 amino acids long. The CDR3 DNA reads as TGCGCCAGCAGCGGGAGGGACAGGGGTTACGAGCAGTACTTC. Its translation: CASSGRDRGYEQYF.

The rearrangement uses TRBV4-3 and TRBJ2-7; 7 nucleotides agree with TRBD2. CDR1 is LGHNA and CDR2 is YSLEER in the germline V gene. Germline trimming cut 1 base from V and 0 bases from J; bases unmatched to any gene: 9. The CDR3 consists of 17 residues. CDR3 in DNA: TGCGCCAGCAGCCAAGGGATAGCGGGCGCAGGCTCCTACGAGCAGTACTTC. Protein product: CASSQGIAGAGSYEQYF.

The chain combines TRBV4-3 with TRBJ1-2; 11 bases line up with TRBD1. Looked up from germline, CDR1 is LGHNA and CDR2 is YSLEER. Trimming cost V 4 bases and J 2 bases; bases outside gene matches: 3. This CDR3 comprises 15 residues. The CDR3, as DNA: TGCGCCAGCAGCCCCGGACAGGGGGCAAACTATGGCTACACCTTC. Encoded protein: CASSPGQGANYGYTF.

The chain has TRBV5-1 and TRBJ1-1; D is undetermined. The germline V gene has CDR1 SGHRS and CDR2 YFSETQ. Trimming pared 0 bases from V and 3 bases from J, leaving 12 bases between. The CDR3 contains 15 residues. CDR3 in DNA: TGCGCCAGCAGCTTGGCCTGGGGAGAAGACACTGAAGCTTTCTTT. As protein: CASSLAWGEDTEAFF.

The chain joins TRBV6-5 to TRBJ1-2; 10 nucleotides match TRBD1. The ends lost 7 bases at V and 2 bases at J; junction bases unmatched: 4. Germline V gene data show CDR1 as MNHEY and CDR2 as SVGAGI. The CDR3 spans 14 residues. The DNA for the CDR3 is TGTGCCAGCACCGGACAGGGGGGCAACTATGGCTACACCTTC. Amino acids: CASTGQGGNYGYTF.

This clone showed up just a few times. This chain connects TRBV21-1 to TRBJ2-7; TRBD1 is the table's D call and was not checked against the DNA. TRBV21-1 is given as a pseudogene. CDR3 length: 16 amino acids. The CDR3: CASSNGPGQGVHEQYF. CDR3 sequence (DNA): TGTGCCAGCAGCAATGGACCGGGACAGGGTGTACACGAGCAGTACTTC.

V gene TRBV2 combines with J gene TRBJ2-7; 7 bases match TRBD1. CDR1 and CDR2 (germline): SNHLY, FYNNEI. The CDR3 spans 16 residues. The trim removed 6 bases at V and 3 bases at J, leaving 14 bases unmatched. CDR3 loop: CASRGDGTAKVYEQYF. Written as DNA, the CDR3 is TGTGCCAGCAGGGGGGATGGGACAGCAAAGGTCTACGAGCAGTACTTC.

This sequence joins TRBV27 and TRBJ1-1; D unresolved. CDR3 length equals 16 residues. V was cut by 0 bases and J by 2 bases, with 13 bases left in between. Germline loops: CDR1 MNHEY, CDR2 SMNVEV (reference sequence). CDR3 residues: CASSLSAYSGNTEAFF. CDR3 in DNA: TGTGCCAGCAGTTTATCTGCGTACAGTGGAAACACTGAAGCTTTCTTT.

This clone was detected a few times. The rearrangement uses TRBV29-1 and TRBJ2-7; D gene ambiguous. The CDR3 consists of 15 residues. Trimming took 1 base from V and 0 from J, leaving 13 bases between them. The germline V gene has CDR1 SQVTM and CDR2 ANQGSEA. CDR3 bases: TGCAGCGTTGAAGTGGAGCGTTCCTCCTCCTACGAGCAGTACTTC. This gives the protein CSVEVERSSSYEQYF.

This sequence joins TRBV5-1 and TRBJ2-7, with 9 positions matching TRBD1. CDR1 is SGHRS, CDR2 YFSETQ, per germline. This CDR3 contains 16 residues. J lost 1 base, V lost 3 bases, and 8 bases had no gene match. The CDR3 DNA reads as TGCGCCAGCAGCTGGCTCCTACAGGGGGCATCCTACGAGCAGTACTTC. This gives the protein CASSWLLQGASYEQYF.

This clone appeared a few times. The J gene is TRBJ2-3, the V gene TRBV7-9, with TRBD2 matching 14 bases. Looked up from germline, CDR1 is SEHNR and CDR2 is FQNEAQ (reference sequence). The J segment lost 5 bases and the V segment lost 5 bases, leaving 12 bases of the junction unmatched. This CDR3 comprises 18 residues. Written as DNA, the CDR3 is TGTGCCAGCAGCCCCTTGCCGACTAGCGGGGGGGCGGGAGATACGCAGTATTTT. The encoded protein is CASSPLPTSGGAGDTQYF.

The chain carries TRBV2 and TRBJ1-1; possibly TRBD1 for D (5 bases). The CDR3 is 14 residues long. The germline gives CDR1 SNHLY, CDR2 FYNNEI. V shed 7 bases and J shed 0 bases, with 12 bases lying between them. The CDR3 DNA follows: TGTGCCAGCACCGGGGGACTCCTGAACACTGAAGCTTTCTTT. Encoded protein: CASTGGLLNTEAFF.

The rearrangement joins TRBV7-9 to TRBJ2-7; no clear D. The CDR3 spans 12 residues. Germline V gene lookup returns CDR1 SEHNR and CDR2 FQNEAQ (reference sequence). V lost 3 bases and J 3 bases, leaving 6 bases between the germline ends. The CDR3 loop is CASSFKLYEQYF. Here the CDR3 DNA reads TGTGCCAGCAGCTTCAAACTCTACGAGCAGTACTTC.